These 18 T cell receptor beta chains share one sample of origin, sequenced in a study of cytomegalovirus exposure and HLA in healthy donors. The study ran its PCR with 60 Vbeta and 13 Jbeta primers. Sequenced by immunoSEQ multiplex PCR; TCRdb stores in-frame clones only, minus some. Among fewer than 250,000 clones listed, about three quarters were seen once. The specimen was PBMCs. These TCRs come from a man aged 18 to 35 in good health and CMV-seronegative.

The V call is TRBV12-5, the J call TRBJ2-5; 8 bases agree with TRBD1. There are 13 residues in the CDR3. The germline gives CDR1 LGHNT, CDR2 FRNRAP. J lost 5 bases, V lost 6 bases, and 5 bases had no gene match. This CDR3 is CASGPGGWETQYF. DNA of the CDR3: TGTGCTAGTGGCCCAGGGGGCTGGGAGACCCAGTACTTC.

This clone was seen only a few times. The chain is built from TRBV9 and TRBJ1-5; 11 bases align to TRBD1. Per germline, CDR1 SGDLS and CDR2 YYNGEE. V lost 2 bases, J lost 2 bases, and 3 bases stayed unmatched. The CDR3 runs to 16 residues. CDR3: CASSVGTGGGNQPQHF. The CDR3 DNA reads as TGTGCCAGCAGCGTGGGGACAGGGGGGGGCAATCAGCCCCAGCATTTT.

The chain recombines TRBV5-6 with TRBJ1-3; D gene unclear. Trimming shortened V by 3 bases and J by 4 bases, and 11 bases separated the two germline ends. The CDR3 extends over 14 amino acids. In germline, CDR1 is SGHDT, CDR2 YYEEEE. DNA of the CDR3: TGTGCCAGCAGCTCGGGCCCGGGGGGAAACACCATATATTTT. Protein product: CASSSGPGGNTIYF.

The genes are TRBV6-1 and TRBJ2-4; TRBD1 is a possible D gene (5 bases). This CDR3 has 14 residues. Trimming removed 3 bases at V and 6 bases at J, with 12 bases between. The germline gives CDR1 MNHNS, CDR2 SASEGT. This CDR3 reads CASSELSTGNIQYF. CDR3 in DNA: TGTGCCAGCAGTGAGCTTTCCACAGGAAACATTCAGTACTTC.

The chain is built from TRBV7-2 and TRBJ1-2; TRBD1 aligns across 10 bases. V gave up 1 base and J gave up 2 bases; unmatched junction bases: 7. The germline V gene has CDR1 SGHTA and CDR2 FQGNSA. This CDR3 is built from 17 residues. DNA of the CDR3: TGTGCCAGCAGCTTAGAGGGACAGGGGATGAGGAACTATGGCTACACCTTC. Translated: CASSLEGQGMRNYGYTF. The complete variable domain, with remaining parts taken from reference TRBV7-2 and TRBJ1-2, reads GAGVSQSPSNKVTEKGKDVELRCDPISGHTALYWYRQSLGQGLEFLIYFQGNSAPDKSGLPSDRFSAERTGGSVSTLTIQRTQQEDSAVYLCASSLEGQGMRNYGYTFGSGTRLTVV.

This chain uses TRBV28 with TRBJ2-3; D is undetermined. V lost 2 bases and J 0 bases, leaving 9 bases between the germline ends. Germline V gene data show CDR1 as MDHEN and CDR2 as SYDVKM. The CDR3 is 15 amino acids. The CDR3 region has the DNA TGTGCCAGCAGTTTAGTATCCCTCAGCACAGATACGCAGTATTTT. Protein product: CASSLVSLSTDTQYF.

A single count supports this clone. The rearrangement uses TRBV30 and TRBJ2-7; D might be TRBD1 (7 bases). The CDR3 has 12 residues. Germline V CDR1 and CDR2: GTSNPN, SVGIG (reference sequence). DNA of the CDR3: TGTGGCGGGCGGGACAGCTCCTACGAGCAGTACTTC. It specifies CGGRDSSYEQYF.

This clone has a single count. V is TRBV6-6 and J is TRBJ2-7, with 7 bases identical to TRBD1. Looked up from germline, CDR1 is MNHNY and CDR2 is SVGAGI (reference sequence). V lost 6 bases and J lost 0; bases outside the gene matches: 5. The CDR3 totals 14 residues. This CDR3 is CASRTGTLSYEQYF. CDR3 nucleotides: TGTGCCAGCAGGACAGGGACCCTCTCCTACGAGCAGTACTTC.

The rearrangement uses TRBV5-8 and TRBJ1-2; the D is unclear. Germline CDR1 and CDR2: SGHTS and YDEGEE. V was cut by 2 bases and J by 8 bases, with 13 bases left in between. The CDR3 has 13 residues. The CDR3 is CASSFVSGGGYTF. CDR3 DNA sequence: TGTGCCAGCAGCTTTGTAAGCGGTGGCGGCTACACCTTC.

In this sample, this clone turned up once. The chain is built from TRBV11-3 and TRBJ1-1, with D perhaps matching TRBD1 (5 bases). The germline CDR1 and CDR2 sequences are SGHNT and YENEEA. Trimming shortened V by 1 base and J by 6 bases, and 12 bases separated the two germline ends. The CDR3 totals 14 residues. The CDR3 here is CASSLGGARPEAFF. The CDR3 nucleotides read TGTGCCAGCAGCTTAGGGGGCGCGCGGCCTGAAGCTTTCTTT.

The CDR3, as DNA: TGTGCCAGCAGATCCCGAGCGGGGGCTGCAGATACGCAGTATTTT. This sequence encodes CASRSRAGAADTQYF. The rearrangement uses TRBV7-3 and TRBJ2-3, with 8 positions matching TRBD2. J lost 4 bases, V lost 6 bases, and 9 bases had no gene match. Germline V gene lookup returns CDR1 SGHTA and CDR2 FQGTGA. The CDR3 spans 15 residues. Looking up the rest from reference TRBV7-3 and TRBJ2-3 gives the full variable domain: GAGVSQTPSNKVTEKGKYVELRCDPISGHTALYWYRQSLGQGPEFLIYFQGTGAADDSGLPNDRFFAVRPEGSVSTLKIQRTERGDSAVYLCASRSRAGAADTQYFGPGTRLTVL.

The rearrangement uses TRBV13 and TRBJ1-4; 11 nucleotides agree with TRBD1. The CDR3 covers 13 residues. Germline trimming cut 8 bases from V and 8 bases from J; bases unmatched to any gene: 4. Germline values: CDR1 PRHDT, CDR2 FYEKMQ (reference sequence). The DNA of the CDR3 is TGTGCCAGCCTGGACAGGGGGCGAGAAAAACTGTTTTTT. This sequence encodes CASLDRGREKLFF. Variable domain in full (rest from reference TRBV13 and TRBJ1-4): AAGVIQSPRHLIKEKRETATLKCYPIPRHDTVYWYQQGPGQDPQFLISFYEKMQSDKGSIPDRFSAQQFSDYHSELNMSSLELGDSALYFCASLDRGREKLFFGSGTQLSVL.

The chain is built from TRBV27 and TRBJ1-1; D not certain. The germline CDR1 and CDR2 sequences are MNHEY and SMNVEV (reference sequence). V lost 5 bases to trimming and J lost 0 bases, with 10 bases between them. This CDR3 is 14 amino acids long. CDR3 loop: CASSPQNMNTEAFF. The CDR3 region has the DNA TGTGCCAGCAGTCCACAGAACATGAACACTGAAGCTTTCTTT.

Here the CDR3 reads CASRGLGFNGNTIYF. CDR3 sequence (DNA): TGTGCCAGCAGGGGCCTTGGATTCAATGGAAACACCATATATTTT. J is TRBJ1-3 and V is TRBV6-1, with unresolved D. The CDR3 extends over 15 amino acids. Trimming removed 6 bases from V and 3 bases from J, with 15 bases in between. CDR1 MNHNS and CDR2 SASEGT come from the germline V gene.

V gene TRBV21-1 combines with J gene TRBJ1-5. TRBV21-1 is listed as a pseudogene. The CDR3 is 20 residues long. CDR3 region: CASSNLNITRRFYSNQPQHF. CDR3 nucleotides: TGTGCCAGCAGCAACCTTAATATTACCCGGAGATTTTATAGCAATCAGCCCCAGCATTTT.

This clone was counted only a few times. The chain is built from TRBV28 and TRBJ2-7; no clear D. The CDR3 consists of 11 residues. In germline, CDR1 is MDHEN, CDR2 SYDVKM. Trimming pared 6 bases from V and 3 bases from J, leaving 6 bases between. This CDR3 reads CASRNNYEQYF. In DNA form, the CDR3 reads TGTGCCAGCAGAAATAACTACGAGCAGTACTTC.

The V call is TRBV30, the J call TRBJ2-3, with D possibly matching TRBD2 (5 bases). The CDR3 is 15 residues long. V lost 2 bases, J lost 2 bases, and 14 bases lay in between. From germline, CDR1 is GTSNPN and CDR2 SVGIG (reference sequence). CDR3 in amino acids: CAWSPQQDYTDTQYF. DNA for the CDR3: TGTGCCTGGAGTCCTCAGCAAGACTACACAGATACGCAGTATTTT.

The gene calls are TRBV27 and TRBJ2-3; tentative D call: TRBD2 (5 bases). Looked up from germline, CDR1 is MNHEY and CDR2 is SMNVEV (reference sequence). The CDR3 is 15 residues long. Trimming removed 3 bases from V and 0 bases from J, with 10 bases in between. The CDR3 coding sequence is TGTGCCAGCAGTTTGAGGGTCTTTAGCACAGATACGCAGTATTTT. Protein: CASSLRVFSTDTQYF.